This is a list of T cell receptor beta chains from one sample in a study of metastatic and nonmetastatic thyroid tumors. TCRdb re-analyzed the PCR reads through MiXCR. The sample comprises approximately 2,900 clones, about 38% of which are singletons, and 20% to 25% rests with the top ten. The sample comprised tumor tissue. The receptors originated from a female donor with papillary thyroid cancer or a benign thyroid nodule (not recorded which). Some clones in this sample may be carry-over from other donors' samples. Both conserved end residues are part of each CDR3. Size tells how often a clone was seen (once, few, many) or the class of an expanded clone, and some rows leave it out.

TRBV6-1,NA,TRBJ2-3,CASSPGLVTDTQYF
TRBV5-1,NA,TRBJ2-2,CASSTSGSLAGELFF
TRBV6-1,NA,TRBJ2-7,CASSEGQNYEQYF
TRBV12-3/TRBV12-4,NA,TRBJ2-5,CASSLALKFRQYF
TRBV27,few,TRBJ1-2,CASRLSNGPNYGYTF
TRBV7-2,once,TRBJ2-1,CASSFSGRARQEQFF
TRBV4-3,NA,TRBJ2-3,CASSQDPGGPLDTQYF
TRBV30,NA,TRBJ2-7,CAWSVTGADEQYF
TRBV6-2/TRBV6-3,NA,TRBJ2-7,CASSPNYEQYF
TRBV27,few,TRBJ2-2,CASTFGGPNTGELFF